The TCR beta chain under discussion was sequenced for a study of human T cells and chemical hapten exposure. Indicated time point: pre-sensitization, week 0. Treatment defined: therapeutic diphenylcyclopropenone sensitization with weekly scalp DPC. Germline V CDR1 and CDR2: LGHNA, YSLEER. V lost 0 bases to trimming and J lost 1 base, with 7 bases between them. The CDR3 has 15 residues. MiXCR was run by TCRdb on the RACE reads, yielding one entry per CDR3 protein. In the table there are approximately 370,000 distinct CDR3 sequences, 5.5% of which are singletons. This TCR came from a woman aged 18-29 years with alopecia areata. Some clones in this sample may be carry-over from other donors' samples. J is TRBJ2-1 and V is TRBV4-3; no reliable D call. This specimen was whole blood, taken in connection with sensitization to the hapten diphenylcyclopropenone (DPC). In nucleotides, the CDR3 is TGCGCCAGCAGCCAAGATGCAGGATCCTACAATGAGCAGTTCTTC. It specifies CASSQDAGSYNEQFF.